In its sample, the clone carrying this T cell receptor (beta chain) was seen many times. The antigen is undetermined. From RNA transcripts, TCR beta CDR3 regions were amplified. The primer set for the first-round RT-PCR of the TCR CDR3 was HTBI. TCRdb itself ran the multiplex PCR reads through MiXCR, one entry per CDR3 protein. The table has around 340,000 distinct CDR3 sequences, around 18% seen once; the top ten hold around 15%. These data are taken from a study of T cells in Graves' hyperthyroidism and ophthalmopathy. The study's findings and limits: Blood also showed most of the thyroid clonotypes that were expanded above 0.001.

The sequencing input was blood. This receptor was identified in a middle-aged woman with Graves' ophthalmopathy.

The CDR3 bases are TGCAGCGTTGGGATTAGTAGGGACACTGAAGCTTTCTTT. Protein: CSVGISRDTEAFF. V and J are TRBV29-1 and TRBJ1-1, with D unresolved. Germline V gives CDR1 SQVTM, CDR2 ANQGSEA. The ends were cut back, 4 bases at V and 3 bases at J, with 12 bases in the middle. The CDR3 totals 13 residues.